This T cell receptor (beta chain) was documented in a study of cytomegalovirus exposure and HLA in healthy donors. Looking at the study overall: As an earlier analysis found, about 179 million T cells yielded about 120 million unique TCR beta sequences.

To note about this clone: The antigen is undetermined.

General study findings and limits: Indistinguishable V segments such as TRBV6-2 and TRBV6-3 were excluded. CMV antigen specificity of a few CMV-associated chains was confirmed in vitro.

60 Vbeta and 13 Jbeta primers were used in PCR. The protocol was immunoSEQ multiplex PCR, while the TCRdb copy is restricted to in-frame clones and leaves out a portion. The sample lists roughly 150,000 clones, 50% to 75% occurring once. The CDR3 has 15 residues. CDR1 and CDR2 (germline): SGHNT, YYREEE (reference sequence). Trimming removed 0 bases from V and 1 base from J, with 7 bases in between. The receptor was isolated from a woman in her twenties or thirties in good health and CMV-seropositive. The V and J genes are TRBV5-4 and TRBJ2-2; no clear D. The sequenced sample consisted of PBMCs. This CDR3 is CASSLGQRNTGELFF. CDR3 bases: TGTGCCAGCAGCTTGGGGCAGCGGAACACCGGGGAGCTGTTTTTT.